Listed below are T cell receptor beta chains from one sample, sequenced in a study of cytomegalovirus exposure and HLA in healthy donors. The data were produced by immunoSEQ multiplex PCR, yet TCRdb's version contains in-frame clones alone and is incomplete. The sample has 150,000 to 200,000 clones; approximately 72% are singletons. The specimen sequenced was PBMCs. These receptors all come from a female donor in good health and CMV-seronegative. CDR3s include the opening cysteine and the closing phenylalanine or tryptophan. D genes are given only for firm matches. A clone size is listed for some rows: how often the clone was seen (once, few, many), or a class if it is expanded.

-,-,TRBJ1-2,TRBV7-8,CASSPGPEANYGYTF,TGTGCCAGCAGCCCTGGGCCAGAAGCTAACTATGGCTACACCTTC
few,TRBD2,TRBJ2-5,TRBV10-1,CASSELTLAGEWETQYF,TGCGCCAGCAGTGAGCTGACCCTAGCGGGGGAGTGGGAGACCCAGTACTTC
-,TRBD1,TRBJ2-1,TRBV7-3,CASSSTGQAEQFF,TGTGCCAGCAGCTCGACAGGGCAGGCTGAGCAGTTCTTC
-,-,TRBJ2-5,TRBV5-6,CASEQSIQETQYF,TGTGCCAGCGAACAGTCTATTCAAGAGACCCAGTACTTC
-,-,TRBJ2-1,TRBV19,CASSIERGNEQFF,TGTGCCAGTAGTATCGAACGGGGGAATGAGCAGTTCTTC
-,TRBD1,TRBJ1-4,TRBV19,CASSIGDRENEKLFF,TGTGCCAGTAGTATAGGGGACAGAGAAAATGAAAAACTGTTTTTT
many,-,TRBJ1-1,TRBV4-1,CASSQDPGANTEAFF,TGCGCCAGCAGCCAAGACCCAGGGGCGAACACTGAAGCTTTCTTT
-,TRBD2,TRBJ2-7,TRBV6-5,CASSKLAGGPREQYF,TGTGCCAGCAGTAAGCTAGCGGGGGGGCCGAGGGAGCAGTACTTC
-,-,TRBJ1-2,TRBV5-1,CASSLAGREDYGYTF,TGCGCCAGCAGCTTGGCCGGCAGGGAGGACTATGGCTACACCTTC
-,TRBD1,TRBJ2-7,TRBV7-9,CASSWVVGQVDDEQYF,TGTGCCAGCAGCTGGGTCGTTGGACAGGTCGACGACGAGCAGTACTTC
-,TRBD1,TRBJ1-6,TRBV5-6,CASSSLTGTVSPLHF,TGTGCCAGCAGCTCTCTGACAGGGACAGTCTCACCCCTCCACTTT
-,TRBD1,TRBJ2-7,TRBV18,CASSHRDRVPYEQYF,TGTGCCAGCTCACACCGGGACAGGGTACCCTACGAGCAGTACTTC
few,-,TRBJ1-5,TRBV19,CASSARDPYSNQPQHF,TGTGCCAGTAGTGCCCGGGATCCCTATAGCAATCAGCCCCAGCATTTT
-,-,TRBJ2-3,TRBV27,CASSFYQFTSTDTQYF,TGTGCCAGCAGTTTCTACCAATTTACGAGCACAGATACGCAGTATTTT
-,-,TRBJ2-2,TRBV5-1,CASSLDRLANTGELFF,TGCGCCAGCAGCCTCGACCGACTCGCGAACACCGGGGAGCTGTTTTTT
-,TRBD1,TRBJ2-3,TRBV5-1,CASSLAGTGRTDTQYF,TGCGCCAGCAGCTTGGCCGGGACAGGGCGCACAGATACGCAGTATTTT
few,-,TRBJ2-3,TRBV5-1,CASSESTDTQYF,TGCGCCAGCAGCGAGAGCACAGATACGCAGTATTTT
-,TRBD1,TRBJ1-1,TRBV6-6,CASSSPGTGGEGTAFF,TGTGCCAGCAGTTCCCCCGGGACAGGGGGCGAAGGCACAGCTTTCTTT
few,TRBD2,TRBJ2-5,TRBV7-9,CASSDTGTSGGTIQETQYF,TGTGCCAGCAGCGATACCGGGACTAGCGGGGGAACAATCCAAGAGACCCAGTACTTC
few,TRBD1,TRBJ2-7,TRBV18,CASSLGTGGVLSPYEQYF,TGTGCCAGCTCACTCGGGACAGGGGGCGTATTAAGTCCCTACGAGCAGTACTTC
-,TRBD2,TRBJ2-7,TRBV5-1,CASSTGLGRYEQYF,TGCGCCAGCAGCACGGGACTCGGGAGGTACGAGCAGTACTTC
-,-,TRBJ1-1,TRBV4-1,CASSQGRNTEAFF,TGCGCCAGCAGCCAAGGTAGGAACACTGAAGCTTTCTTT
few,-,TRBJ1-4,TRBV11-1,CASSIGQTDNEKLFF,TGTGCCAGCAGCATTGGACAGACGGATAATGAAAAACTGTTTTTT
-,TRBD1,TRBJ2-7,TRBV25-1,CASSQSPGTGSGEQYF,TGTGCCAGCAGTCAAAGTCCCGGGACAGGGAGCGGCGAGCAGTACTTC
-,TRBD1,TRBJ1-1,TRBV2,CASGRTGNTEAFF,TGTGCCAGCGGAAGGACAGGGAACACTGAAGCTTTCTTT
-,-,TRBJ1-2,TRBV7-8,CASSLPGLSRSYGYTF,TGTGCCAGCAGCCTCCCGGGTCTCAGTCGGTCCTATGGCTACACCTTC
-,-,TRBJ2-2,TRBV7-6,CASSLVRGPGLLPGELFF,TGTGCCAGCAGCTTAGTTAGGGGTCCTGGACTACTACCCGGGGAGCTGTTTTTT
-,TRBD2,TRBJ2-3,TRBV5-4,CASSWGGPPSADTQYF,TGTGCCAGCAGCTGGGGGGGACCACCTAGTGCAGATACGCAGTATTTT
-,-,TRBJ1-4,TRBV5-1,CASMSQFNEKLFF,TGCGCCAGCATGTCACAGTTCAATGAAAAACTGTTTTTT
once,-,TRBJ2-7,TRBV9,CASSVSLTDYEQYF,TGTGCCAGCAGCGTATCTTTAACGGACTACGAGCAGTACTTC
few,-,TRBJ1-3,TRBV27,CASSSGAGNTIYF,TGTGCCAGCAGTTCAGGGGCTGGAAACACCATATATTTT
-,-,TRBJ1-5,TRBV6-1,CASSEAPSTASQHF,TGTGCCAGCAGTGAAGCGCCTTCGACAGCCTCTCAGCATTTT
-,-,TRBJ1-5,TRBV18,CASSPLAGWGNQPQHF,TGTGCCAGCTCACCTCTCGCAGGGTGGGGCAATCAGCCCCAGCATTTT
-,-,TRBJ2-5,TRBV12-2,CASRHERSTPSYF,TGTGCAAGTCGCCACGAGAGGTCAACCCCGTCGTACTTC
-,-,TRBJ2-1,TRBV4-2,CASSQDYSYSYNEQFF,TGTGCCAGCAGCCAAGATTACTCTTACTCCTACAATGAGCAGTTCTTC
-,-,TRBJ2-1,TRBV7-8,CASSPPYGYNEQFF,TGTGCCAGCAGCCCCCCGTACGGGTACAATGAGCAGTTCTTC
-,-,TRBJ1-1,TRBV11-2,CASSLSQGGFTEAFF,TGTGCCAGCAGCTTAAGTCAGGGTGGTTTCACTGAAGCTTTCTTT
-,TRBD1,TRBJ1-4,TRBV6-6,CASSLGTGYEKLFF,TGTGCCAGCAGTCTTGGGACAGGGTATGAAAAACTGTTTTTT
few,TRBD1,TRBJ1-1,TRBV5-1,CASSGGTGGTEAFF,TGCGCCAGCAGCGGGGGGACAGGGGGCACTGAAGCTTTCTTT
-,-,TRBJ2-4,TRBV9,CASSERGFVEGNIQYF,TGTGCCAGCAGCGAGAGAGGGTTCGTCGAGGGAAACATTCAGTACTTC
-,TRBD2,TRBJ2-3,TRBV5-4,CASSLGLAGVSTDTQYF,TGTGCCAGCAGCTTGGGTTTAGCGGGGGTCTCCACAGATACGCAGTATTTT